Presented here are 29 T cell receptor beta chains from one specimen sequenced in a study of a mutant IDH1 vaccine in newly diagnosed glioma. Their cognate antigens are unknown. Here immunoSEQ multiplex PCR was the method, and the copy in TCRdb shows in-frame clones only, minus some. The data contain around 54,000 clones, about 87% of them seen just once; the ten biggest clones take up about 1.5%. This sample's time point: week 23, last vaccination. Doses of 300 ug of mutant IDH1 20-mer peptide were given with topical imiquimod. The sequenced sample was PBMCs, obtained from a glioma patient whose treatment included an IDH1 peptide vaccine. These receptors were collected from a man aged 40-49 years with glioma.

The V call is TRBV10-3, the J call TRBJ1-4, with 8 nucleotides matching TRBD1. The junction had 9 bases not matched to a gene; V was cut back by 4 bases and J by 2 bases. The germline CDR1 and CDR2 sequences are ENHRY and SYGVKD. This CDR3 has 17 residues. The chain's CDR3 is CAISAGTGIPTNEKLFF. The CDR3 nucleotides are TGTGCCATCAGTGCAGGGACAGGCATTCCCACTAATGAAAAACTGTTTTTT.

The chain employs TRBV7-2 and TRBJ1-1, with 10 nucleotides matching TRBD1. The V gene end was trimmed by 3 bases and the J gene end by 8 bases; junction bases not matched to a gene: 6. From germline, CDR1 is SGHTA and CDR2 FQGNSA. The CDR3 contains 14 residues. CDR3: CASSLGTGAWEAFF. The DNA for the CDR3 is TGTGCCAGCAGCTTGGGGACAGGGGCATGGGAAGCTTTCTTT.

The V call is TRBV7-9, the J call TRBJ1-5; 7 bases agree with TRBD1. The germline V gene encodes CDR1 SEHNR and CDR2 FQNEAQ (reference sequence). V shed 5 bases, J shed 2 bases, and the junction held 6 bases outside the gene matches. The CDR3 has 15 residues. The CDR3: CASSGRQGRNQPQHF. The CDR3 DNA sequence: TGTGCCAGCAGCGGAAGACAGGGACGCAATCAGCCCCAGCATTTT.

V usage is TRBV5-1 and J usage is TRBJ2-5; D may be TRBD1 (6 bases). The CDR3 is 14 residues long. Germline loops: CDR1 SGHRS, CDR2 YFSETQ. Trimming removed 3 bases from V and 3 bases from J, with 12 bases in between. This chain's CDR3 is CASSWGPGEETQYF. The CDR3, as DNA: TGCGCCAGCAGCTGGGGGCCCGGCGAAGAGACCCAGTACTTC.

The V and J genes are TRBV2 and TRBJ2-3, with D possibly matching TRBD2 (5 bases). CDR3 length: 14 amino acids. Germline V CDR1 and CDR2: SNHLY, FYNNEI. V was pared by 6 bases and J by 2 bases, with 12 bases between. In DNA form, the CDR3 reads TGTGCCAGCAGGGGCCTGGAGGTCACAGATACGCAGTATTTT. It codes for CASRGLEVTDTQYF.

CDR3 loop: CASSEGLAGGLYTDTQYF. The CDR3 DNA follows: TGTGCCAGCAGCGAGGGACTAGCGGGAGGGCTCTACACAGATACGCAGTATTTT. The chain links TRBV7-6 to TRBJ2-3, with 16 bases lining up with TRBD2. In germline, CDR1 is SGHVS, CDR2 FNYEAQ. The CDR3 is made up of 18 amino acids. V lost 5 bases and J lost 2; bases outside the gene matches: 7.

The chain links TRBV4-1 to TRBJ2-7; weak D call: TRBD1 (7 bases). Looked up from germline, CDR1 is MGHRA and CDR2 is YSYEKL. This CDR3 is 14 amino acids long. Deletions cut 3 bases from V and 0 bases from J, with 9 bases between. Written as DNA, the CDR3 is TGCGCCAGCAGCCAGCGGGACAGCTCCTACGAGCAGTACTTC. It specifies CASSQRDSSYEQYF.

The chain combines TRBV27 with TRBJ1-5, with TRBD1 identical over 7 bases. The J segment lost 5 bases and the V segment lost 3 bases, leaving 16 bases of the junction unmatched. The CDR3 is 18 residues long. Per the germline V gene, CDR1 is MNHEY and CDR2 is SMNVEV (reference sequence). DNA of the CDR3: TGTGCCAGCAGTTTCCATCGGGCAGGGGGACCCAGAGATCAGCCCCAGCATTTT. The encoded protein is CASSFHRAGGPRDQPQHF.

V is TRBV19 and J is TRBJ1-2; D not resolved. Germline loops: CDR1 LNHDA, CDR2 SQIVND (reference sequence). The CDR3 is made up of 16 amino acids. V was shortened by 4 bases and J by 0 bases, with 15 bases between the two germline ends. CDR3 amino acids: CASSTLTDPANYGYTF. The DNA of the CDR3 is TGTGCCAGTAGTACACTAACAGACCCCGCTAACTATGGCTACACCTTC.

The chain combines TRBV7-2 with TRBJ1-2; no clear D gene. There are 15 residues in the CDR3. The V end lost 1 base, the J end lost 4 bases, and 13 bases lay between the germline ends. Germline values: CDR1 SGHTA, CDR2 FQGNSA. The CDR3 region has the DNA TGTGCCAGCAGCTTAGGGGGTGGCAGGTCCTATGGCTACACCTTC. Protein product: CASSLGGGRSYGYTF. The complete variable domain, with remaining parts taken from reference TRBV7-2 and TRBJ1-2, reads GAGVSQSPSNKVTEKGKDVELRCDPISGHTALYWYRQSLGQGLEFLIYFQGNSAPDKSGLPSDRFSAERTGGSVSTLTIQRTQQEDSAVYLCASSLGGGRSYGYTFGSGTRLTVV.

This chain connects TRBV7-9 to TRBJ2-7, with 13 bases fitting TRBD2. V was pared by 3 bases and J by 7 bases, with 12 bases of the junction left unmatched. Germline-derived CDR1 and CDR2 are SEHNR and FQNEAQ (reference sequence). There are 17 residues in the CDR3. CDR3 region: CASSFTPTSGRVREQYF. The DNA of the CDR3 is TGTGCCAGCAGCTTTACGCCCACTAGCGGGAGGGTTCGGGAGCAGTACTTC.

This clone showed up just once. This chain uses TRBV7-9 with TRBJ2-5; 7 bases match TRBD1. V shed 5 bases, J shed 4 bases, and the junction held 7 bases outside the gene matches. The CDR3 contains 14 residues. Germline V gene lookup returns CDR1 SEHNR and CDR2 FQNEAQ (reference sequence). This CDR3 reads CASSPRTGGETQYF. CDR3 DNA sequence: TGTGCCAGCAGCCCGCGGACAGGTGGAGAGACCCAGTACTTC.

This sequence joins TRBV5-1 and TRBJ2-5; D is unresolved. V was shortened by 2 bases and J by 0 bases, with 5 bases between the two germline ends. CDR1 and CDR2 (germline): SGHRS, YFSETQ. CDR3 length equals 13 residues. The CDR3 sequence: CASSFGNQETQYF. The CDR3 nucleotides read TGCGCCAGCAGCTTTGGAAACCAAGAGACCCAGTACTTC.

The chain links TRBV18 to TRBJ2-1; 14 positions agree with TRBD2. From germline, CDR1 is KGHSH and CDR2 LQKENI. V lost 4 bases, J lost 3 bases, and 5 bases stayed unmatched. This CDR3 has 17 residues. The CDR3 DNA reads as TGTGCCAGCTCACGCCCTGGGACTAGCGGGGGCTACAATGAGCAGTTCTTC. Residues: CASSRPGTSGGYNEQFF.

Comment on this clone: This same CDR3 is encoded by further DNA sequences in the sample. This rearrangement joins TRBV5-1 to TRBJ2-1; 8 bases agree with TRBD2. Trimming cost V 2 bases and J 2 bases; bases outside gene matches: 3. There are 15 residues in the CDR3. Germline V gives CDR1 SGHRS, CDR2 YFSETQ. The CDR3 DNA follows: TGCGCCAGCAGCTTAACGGGACTAGCCTACAATGAGCAGTTCTTC. This translates into CASSLTGLAYNEQFF.

The CDR3 nucleotides read TGTGCCAGCAGTGACGGTGGGCTAGCGGGAGCTGAGCAGTTCTTC. Its translation is CASSDGGLAGAEQFF. V usage is TRBV6-4 and J usage is TRBJ2-1; 10 nucleotides line up with TRBD2. Per germline, CDR1 MRHNA and CDR2 SNTAGT. CDR3 length: 15 amino acids. V dropped 2 bases and J dropped 9; count of bases not matched to a gene: 7.

The chain recombines TRBV27 with TRBJ2-7; 10 bases line up with TRBD2. Losses at the gene ends were 4 bases for V and 5 bases for J; bases not matched to a gene: 8. CDR3 length equals 15 residues. Looked up from germline, CDR1 is MNHEY and CDR2 is SMNVEV (reference sequence). CDR3 nucleotide sequence: TGTGCCAGCAGTTCTCGACTAGCGGGCATGGACGAGCAGTACTTC. Translation gives CASSSRLAGMDEQYF.

The chain carries TRBV5-6 and TRBJ1-4; 7 bases line up with TRBD1. The CDR3 contains 15 residues. After removal of 4 bases from V and 7 bases from J, the junction contained 10 bases not matched to a gene. Germline V gene lookup returns CDR1 SGHDT and CDR2 YYEEEE. The CDR3 loop is CASSPRAGGFEKLFF. DNA for the CDR3: TGTGCCAGCAGCCCCAGGGCAGGGGGTTTTGAAAAACTGTTTTTT. The entire variable domain, with the rest obtained from reference TRBV5-6 and TRBJ1-4, is as follows: DAGVTQSPTHLIKTRGQQVTLRCSPKSGHDTVSWYQQALGQGPQFIFQYYEEEERQRGNFPDRFSGHQFPNYSSELNVNALLLGDSALYLCASSPRAGGFEKLFFGSGTQLSVL.

About this clone: One junction end does not reproduce the germline sequence, and a read error may be involved. The chain recombines TRBV2 with TRBJ1-2; tentatively, D is TRBD1 (5 bases). Germline V gives CDR1 SNHLY, CDR2 FYNNEI. The CDR3 runs 11 residues. In DNA form, the CDR3 reads TGTGCCAGCAGTGGCTGGCAGGGAGACCTCTTC. Protein product: CASSGWQGDLF.

V and J are TRBV5-1 and TRBJ2-7; D may be TRBD1 (6 bases). The V gene's germline CDR1 is SGHRS and CDR2 YFSETQ. V shed 1 base and J shed 4 bases, with 15 bases lying between them. The CDR3 has 15 residues. Written as DNA, the CDR3 is TGCGCCAGCAGCTTGATAGGGGGATCGGGTTACGAGCAGTACTTC. Amino acids: CASSLIGGSGYEQYF.

J is TRBJ1-1 and V is TRBV6-5; D gene uncertain. CDR3 length equals 13 residues. Trimming removed 5 bases at V and 1 base at J, with 8 bases between. Germline lookup yields CDR1 MNHEY and CDR2 SVGAGI. The CDR3 reads CASSKSRNTEAFF. CDR3 sequence (DNA): TGTGCCAGCAGTAAATCAAGGAACACTGAAGCTTTCTTT.

The chain carries TRBV27 and TRBJ2-6; 9 bases are a match to TRBD1. Germline V lookup: CDR1 MNHEY, CDR2 SMNVEV (reference sequence). V was pared by 5 bases and J by 2 bases, with 7 bases of the junction left unmatched. There are 17 residues in the CDR3. Here the CDR3 reads CASSLGQGWTGANVLTF. The CDR3 region has the DNA TGTGCCAGCAGTCTAGGACAGGGGTGGACTGGGGCCAACGTCCTGACTTTC. The entire variable domain, with the rest obtained from reference TRBV27 and TRBJ2-6, is as follows: EAQVTQNPRYLITVTGKKLTVTCSQNMNHEYMSWYRQDPGLGLRQIYYSMNVEVTDKGDVPEGYKVSRKEKRNFPLILESPSPNQTSLYFCASSLGQGWTGANVLTFGAGSRLTVL.

V is TRBV6-1 and J is TRBJ1-1, with TRBD1 matching over 7 bases. CDR1 and CDR2 from the germline V gene are MNHNS and SASEGT. V lost 6 bases, J lost 2 bases, and 6 bases stayed unmatched. The CDR3 loop spans 14 amino acids. The CDR3 here is CASRIQGENTEAFF. In DNA form, the CDR3 reads TGTGCCAGCAGAATTCAGGGGGAAAACACTGAAGCTTTCTTT.

The chain joins TRBV4-1 to TRBJ1-1, with D tentatively TRBD1 (6 bases). V was clipped by 4 bases and J by 1 base, with 13 bases between them. This CDR3 is built from 15 residues. Germline V lookup: CDR1 MGHRA, CDR2 YSYEKL. CDR3 protein: CASSPRGNANTEAFF. DNA for the CDR3: TGCGCCAGCAGCCCGAGGGGGAACGCGAACACTGAAGCTTTCTTT.

This clone was detected a few times. The chain couples TRBV2 to TRBJ1-1, with 7 nucleotides matching TRBD1. The germline gives CDR1 SNHLY, CDR2 FYNNEI. The CDR3 spans 15 residues. J was trimmed by 5 bases and V by 6 bases; bases with no gene match: 12. CDR3 nucleotides: TGTGCCAGCAGAGATCATTCAGGGGGAAGTACTGAAGCTTTCTTT. It is translated as CASRDHSGGSTEAFF.

This chain links TRBV2 with TRBJ2-7; TRBD1 matches 8 bases. The CDR3 runs to 14 residues. With V trimmed by 7 bases and J by 0 bases, 5 bases remained unmatched. In germline, CDR1 is SNHLY, CDR2 FYNNEI. CDR3 sequence: CASTRQGTSYEQYF. The CDR3 DNA reads TGTGCCAGCACGAGACAGGGGACCTCCTACGAGCAGTACTTC.

For this clone: The CDR3 carries no conserved terminal phenylalanine or tryptophan, so it likely arises from a read error. The limits of the CDR3 on the DNA are not certain, so only TCRdb's listed CDR3 is given. This chain uses TRBV14 with TRBJ2-7. CDR1 is SGHDN and CDR2 is FVKESK in the germline V gene. Both ends counted, the CDR3 spans 8 residues. The CDR3 sequence is CASSQVGP.

J is TRBJ2-6 and V is TRBV7-2, with 8 bases that match TRBD2. This CDR3 has 19 residues. Trimming took 5 bases from V and 0 from J; bases not matched to a gene: 12. Germline V gene lookup returns CDR1 SGHTA and CDR2 FQGNSA. In nucleotides, the CDR3 is TGTGCCAGCAGCCCCGGGGGGGGAGCTTTCCGCTCTGGGGCCAACGTCCTGACTTTC. Amino acid sequence: CASSPGGGAFRSGANVLTF.

This clone has just a few counts. This sequence joins TRBV11-3 and TRBJ2-7; either TRBD1 or TRBD2 may fit D (5 bases each). Germline assignment: CDR1 SGHNT and CDR2 YENEEA. CDR3 length: 14 amino acids. With 5 bases removed from V and 2 bases from J, the gap between germline ends came to 13 bases. Here the CDR3 reads CASSPGTGPYEQYF. CDR3 DNA: TGTGCCAGCAGCCCAGGGACGGGGCCCTACGAGCAGTACTTC. Variable domain in full (rest from reference TRBV11-3 and TRBJ2-7): EAGVVQSPRYKIIEKKQPVAFWCNPISGHNTLYWYLQNLGQGPELLIRYENEEAVDDSQLPKDRFSAERLKGVDSTLKIQPAELGDSAVYLCASSPGTGPYEQYFGPGTRLTVT.